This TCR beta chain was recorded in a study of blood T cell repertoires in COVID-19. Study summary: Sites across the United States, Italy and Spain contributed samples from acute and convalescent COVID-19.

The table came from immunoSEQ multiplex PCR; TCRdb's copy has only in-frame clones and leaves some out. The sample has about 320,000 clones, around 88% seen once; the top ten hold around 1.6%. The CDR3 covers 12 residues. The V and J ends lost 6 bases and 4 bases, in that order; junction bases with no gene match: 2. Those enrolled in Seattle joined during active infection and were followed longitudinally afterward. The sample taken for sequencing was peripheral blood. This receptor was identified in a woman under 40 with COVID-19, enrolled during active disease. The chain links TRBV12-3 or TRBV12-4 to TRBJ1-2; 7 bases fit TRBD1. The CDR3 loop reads CASRGDSYGYTF. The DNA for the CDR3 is TGTGCCAGCAGGGGGGACAGCTATGGCTACACCTTC.